This entry concerns a single T cell receptor beta chain. CDR1 and CDR2 (germline): SGDLS, YYNGEE. This CDR3 comprises 15 residues. The V and J ends lost 0 bases and 5 bases, in that order; junction bases with no gene match: 4. The sample comes from a study of blood T cell repertoires in COVID-19. In the study overall: The United States, Italy and Spain supplied acute and convalescent COVID-19 samples.

Original handling: How many nucleated cells were present was estimated from reference gene primer amplification. Data came from immunoSEQ multiplex PCR; TCRdb stores just in-frame clones and leaves some out. That table is the source of V, J and clone size, and D and trimming were worked out from the DNA. The sample has 250,000 or so clones, less than 95% seen once. The material sequenced was PBMCs or T cells enriched from blood (not recorded which). The V and J genes are TRBV9 and TRBJ2-3; 9 nucleotides line up with TRBD2. The sequence was collected from a man between 40 and 49 years old who had been exposed to COVID-19. Here the CDR3 reads CASSVGGRARDTQYF. For the CDR3, the DNA is TGTGCCAGCAGCGTAGGCGGGAGGGCCCGAGATACGCAGTATTTT.